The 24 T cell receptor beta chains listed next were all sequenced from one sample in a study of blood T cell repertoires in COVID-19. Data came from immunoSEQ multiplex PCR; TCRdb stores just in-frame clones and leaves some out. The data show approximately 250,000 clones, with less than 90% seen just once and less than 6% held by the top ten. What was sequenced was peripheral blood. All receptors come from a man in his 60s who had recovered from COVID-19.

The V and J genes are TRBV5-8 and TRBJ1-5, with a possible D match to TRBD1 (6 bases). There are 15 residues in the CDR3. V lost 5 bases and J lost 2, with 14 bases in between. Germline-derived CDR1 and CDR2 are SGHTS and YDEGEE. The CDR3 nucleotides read TGTGCCAGCAGGCCCGGGGGGGGCGGCAATCAGCCCCAGCATTTT. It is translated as CASRPGGGGNQPQHF.

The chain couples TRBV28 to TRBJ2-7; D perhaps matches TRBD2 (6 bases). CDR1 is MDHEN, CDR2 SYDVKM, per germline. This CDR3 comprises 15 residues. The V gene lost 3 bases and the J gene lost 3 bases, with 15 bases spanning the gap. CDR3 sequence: CASSFSEQGGYEQYF. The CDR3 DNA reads TGTGCCAGCAGTTTCTCTGAGCAGGGAGGCTACGAGCAGTACTTC. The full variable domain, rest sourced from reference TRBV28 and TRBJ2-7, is DVKVTQSSRYLVKRTGEKVFLECVQDMDHENMFWYRQDPGLGLRLIYFSYDVKMKEKGDIPEGYSVSREKKERFSLILESASTNQTSMYLCASSFSEQGGYEQYFGPGTRLTVT.

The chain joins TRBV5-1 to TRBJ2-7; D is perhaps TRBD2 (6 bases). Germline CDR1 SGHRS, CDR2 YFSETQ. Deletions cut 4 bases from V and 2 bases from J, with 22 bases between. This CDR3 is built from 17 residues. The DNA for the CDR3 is TGCGCCAGCAGCCCGGGGGTAGGGGTCTCTAATACCTACGAGCAGTACTTC. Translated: CASSPGVGVSNTYEQYF. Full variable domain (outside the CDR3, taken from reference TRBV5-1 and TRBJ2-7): KAGVTQTPRYLIKTRGQQVTLSCSPISGHRSVSWYQQTPGQGLQFLFEYFSETQRNKGNFPGRFSGRQFSNSRSEMNVSTLELGDSALYLCASSPGVGVSNTYEQYFGPGTRLTVT.

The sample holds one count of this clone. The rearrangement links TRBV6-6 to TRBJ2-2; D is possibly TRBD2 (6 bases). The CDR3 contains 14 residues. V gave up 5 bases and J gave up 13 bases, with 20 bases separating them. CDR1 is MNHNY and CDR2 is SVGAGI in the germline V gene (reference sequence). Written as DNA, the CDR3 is TGTGCCAGCAGTCTACTGGCGGGGAAAAACGGGCTGTTTTTT. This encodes CASSLLAGKNGLFF.

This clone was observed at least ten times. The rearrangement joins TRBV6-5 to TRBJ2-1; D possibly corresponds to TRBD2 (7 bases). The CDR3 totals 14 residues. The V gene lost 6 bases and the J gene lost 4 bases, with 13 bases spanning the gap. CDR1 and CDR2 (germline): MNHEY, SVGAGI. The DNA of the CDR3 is TGTGCCAGCAGCGGGGGGCCACGGTACAATGAGCAGTTCTTC. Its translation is CASSGGPRYNEQFF.

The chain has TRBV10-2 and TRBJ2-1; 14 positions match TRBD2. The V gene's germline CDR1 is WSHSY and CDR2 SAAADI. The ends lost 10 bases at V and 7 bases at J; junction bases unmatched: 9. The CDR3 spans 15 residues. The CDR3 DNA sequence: TGCGCCACAGGACTAGCGGGGGGACCCCTTAATGAGCAGTTCTTC. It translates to CATGLAGGPLNEQFF.

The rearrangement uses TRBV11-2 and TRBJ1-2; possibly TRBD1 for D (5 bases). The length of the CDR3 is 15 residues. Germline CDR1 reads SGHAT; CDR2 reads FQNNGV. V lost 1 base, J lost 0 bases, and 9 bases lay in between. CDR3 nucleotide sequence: TGTGCCAGCAGCTTAGGCAGGGCCTCTAACTATGGCTACACCTTC. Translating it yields CASSLGRASNYGYTF.

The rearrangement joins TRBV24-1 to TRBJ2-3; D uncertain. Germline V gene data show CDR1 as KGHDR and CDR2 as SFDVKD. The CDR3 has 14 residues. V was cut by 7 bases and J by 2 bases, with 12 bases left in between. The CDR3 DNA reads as TGTGCCACCAGCTCCGGGTCTAACACAGATACGCAGTATTTT. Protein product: CATSSGSNTDTQYF.

CDR3: CASSGPGGPYNEQFF. The CDR3, as DNA: TGTGCCAGCAGCGGACCGGGGGGGCCCTACAATGAGCAGTTCTTC. This chain connects TRBV9 to TRBJ2-1; 8 positions match TRBD2. Germline V gene sequence: CDR1 SGDLS, CDR2 YYNGEE. The CDR3 totals 15 residues. The ends lost 3 bases at V and 2 bases at J; junction bases unmatched: 4.

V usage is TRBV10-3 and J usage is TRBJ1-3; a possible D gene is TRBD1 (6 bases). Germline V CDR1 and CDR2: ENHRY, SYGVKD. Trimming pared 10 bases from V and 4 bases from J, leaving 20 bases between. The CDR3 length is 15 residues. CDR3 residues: CATKDTGLSGNTIYF. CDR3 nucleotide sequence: TGTGCCACTAAAGACACAGGGTTGTCAGGAAACACCATATATTTT.

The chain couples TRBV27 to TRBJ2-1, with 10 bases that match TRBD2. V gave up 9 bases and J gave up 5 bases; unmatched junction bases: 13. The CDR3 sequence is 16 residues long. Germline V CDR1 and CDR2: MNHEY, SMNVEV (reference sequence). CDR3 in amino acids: CASSRSGGLRNNEQFF. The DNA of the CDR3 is TGTGCCAGTTCTCGTAGCGGGGGGCTTAGGAACAATGAGCAGTTCTTC.

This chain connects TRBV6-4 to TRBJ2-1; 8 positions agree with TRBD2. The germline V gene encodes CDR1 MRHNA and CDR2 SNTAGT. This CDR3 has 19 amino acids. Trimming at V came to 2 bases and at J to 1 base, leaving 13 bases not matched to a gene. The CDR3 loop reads CASSDGPLAGRVSYNEQFF. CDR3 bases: TGTGCCAGCAGTGACGGGCCGCTAGCGGGTAGGGTATCCTACAATGAGCAGTTCTTC.

CDR3 in amino acids: CASSIGLVVNEQFF. DNA of the CDR3: TGTGCCAGTAGTATCGGGTTGGTTGTGAATGAGCAGTTCTTC. The V gene is TRBV19, the J gene TRBJ2-1; D gene ambiguous. CDR3 length: 14 residues. V lost 3 bases to trimming and J lost 7 bases, with 13 bases between them. Germline values: CDR1 LNHDA, CDR2 SQIVND (reference sequence). The full variable domain, its missing parts supplied by reference TRBV19 and TRBJ2-1, is DGGITQSPKYLFRKEGQNVTLSCEQNLNHDAMYWYRQDPGQGLRLIYYSQIVNDFQKGDIAEGYSVSREKKESFPLTVTSAQKNPTAFYLCASSIGLVVNEQFFGPGTRLTVL.

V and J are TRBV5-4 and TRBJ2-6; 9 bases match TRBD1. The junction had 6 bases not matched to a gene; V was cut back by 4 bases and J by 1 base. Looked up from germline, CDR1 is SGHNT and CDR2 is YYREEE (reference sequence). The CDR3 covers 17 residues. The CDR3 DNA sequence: TGTGCCAGCAGCATCAGGACAGGGGCTTCTGGGGCCAACGTCCTGACTTTC. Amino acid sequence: CASSIRTGASGANVLTF.

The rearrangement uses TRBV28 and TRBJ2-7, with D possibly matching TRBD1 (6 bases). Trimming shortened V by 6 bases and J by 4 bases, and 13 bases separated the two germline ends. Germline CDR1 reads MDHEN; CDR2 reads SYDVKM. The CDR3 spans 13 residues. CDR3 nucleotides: TGTGCCAGCAGACCACCCGGACAGTACGAGCAGTACTTC. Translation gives CASRPPGQYEQYF.

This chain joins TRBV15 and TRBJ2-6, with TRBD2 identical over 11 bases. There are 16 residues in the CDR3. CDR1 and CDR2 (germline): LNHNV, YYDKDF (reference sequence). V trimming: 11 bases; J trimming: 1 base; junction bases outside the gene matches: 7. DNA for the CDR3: TGTGCCGCATCTAGCGGGAGGAAGTCTGGGGCCAACGTCCTGACTTTC. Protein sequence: CAASSGRKSGANVLTF.

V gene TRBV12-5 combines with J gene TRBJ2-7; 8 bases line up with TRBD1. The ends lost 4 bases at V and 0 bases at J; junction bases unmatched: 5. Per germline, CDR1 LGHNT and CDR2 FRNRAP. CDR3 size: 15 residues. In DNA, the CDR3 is TGTGCTAGTGGTTCCTCGGGACAGGCCTCCTACGAGCAGTACTTC. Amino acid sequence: CASGSSGQASYEQYF.

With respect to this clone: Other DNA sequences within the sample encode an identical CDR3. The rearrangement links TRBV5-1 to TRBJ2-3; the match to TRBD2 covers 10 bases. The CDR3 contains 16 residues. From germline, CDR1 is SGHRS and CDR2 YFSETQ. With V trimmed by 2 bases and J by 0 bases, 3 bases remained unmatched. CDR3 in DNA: TGCGCCAGCAGCTTAAGGACTAGCGGTAGCACAGATACGCAGTATTTT. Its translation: CASSLRTSGSTDTQYF.

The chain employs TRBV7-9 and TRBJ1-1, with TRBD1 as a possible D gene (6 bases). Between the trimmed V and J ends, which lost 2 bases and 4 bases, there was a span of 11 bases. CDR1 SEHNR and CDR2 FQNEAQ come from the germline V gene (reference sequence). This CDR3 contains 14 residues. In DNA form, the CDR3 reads TGTGCCAGCAGCTTAACGGCAGGGGTCACTGAAGCTTTCTTT. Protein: CASSLTAGVTEAFF. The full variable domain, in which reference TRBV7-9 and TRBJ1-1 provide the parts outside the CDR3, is DTGVSQNPRHKITKRGQNVTFRCDPISEHNRLYWYRQTLGQGPEFLTYFQNEAQLEKSRLLSDRFSAERPKGSFSTLEIQRTEQGDSAMYLCASSLTAGVTEAFFGQGTRLTVV.

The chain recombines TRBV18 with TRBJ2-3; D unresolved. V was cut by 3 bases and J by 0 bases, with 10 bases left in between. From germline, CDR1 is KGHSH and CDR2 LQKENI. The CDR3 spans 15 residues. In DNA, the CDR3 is TGTGCCAGCTCACCTGAGGTTTCTAGCACAGATACGCAGTATTTT. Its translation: CASSPEVSSTDTQYF.

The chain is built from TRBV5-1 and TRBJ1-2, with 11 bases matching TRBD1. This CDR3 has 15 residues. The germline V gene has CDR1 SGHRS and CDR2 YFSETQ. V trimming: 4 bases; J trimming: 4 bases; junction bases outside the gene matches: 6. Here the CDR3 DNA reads TGCGCCAGCAGCATCGGACAGGGGGCTGGCTATGGCTACACCTTC. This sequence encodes CASSIGQGAGYGYTF. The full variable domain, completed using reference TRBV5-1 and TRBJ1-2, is KAGVTQTPRYLIKTRGQQVTLSCSPISGHRSVSWYQQTPGQGLQFLFEYFSETQRNKGNFPGRFSGRQFSNSRSEMNVSTLELGDSALYLCASSIGQGAGYGYTFGSGTRLTVV.

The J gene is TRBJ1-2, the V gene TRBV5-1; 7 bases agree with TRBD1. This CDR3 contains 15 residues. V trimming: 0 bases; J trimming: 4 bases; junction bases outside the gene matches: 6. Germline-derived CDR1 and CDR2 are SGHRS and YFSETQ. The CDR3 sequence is CASSLAGDSSYGYTF. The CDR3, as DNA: TGCGCCAGCAGCTTGGCGGGGGACAGCAGCTATGGCTACACCTTC.

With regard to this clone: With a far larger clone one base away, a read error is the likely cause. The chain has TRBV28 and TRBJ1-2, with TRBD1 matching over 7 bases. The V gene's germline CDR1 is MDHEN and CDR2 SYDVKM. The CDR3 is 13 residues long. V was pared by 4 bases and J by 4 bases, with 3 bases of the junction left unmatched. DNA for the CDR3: TGTGCCAGCAGTTCCGCAGGGGGCTATGGCTACACCTTC. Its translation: CASSSAGGYGYTF.

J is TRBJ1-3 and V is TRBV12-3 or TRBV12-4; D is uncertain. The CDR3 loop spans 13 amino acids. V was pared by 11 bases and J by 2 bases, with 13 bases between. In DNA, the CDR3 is TGTGCCTCGAAGGAGACGGCTGGAAACACCATATATTTT. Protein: CASKETAGNTIYF.